This TCR beta chain was found in a study of blood T cell repertoires in COVID-19. Study-level information: Some COVID-19 samples were acute and others convalescent; all came from the United States, Italy and Spain. From T cells, B-cell-depleted T cells, or PBMCs came the material, which was cDNA or gDNA.

Trimming at V came to 7 bases and at J to 4 bases, leaving 10 bases not matched to a gene. Per germline, CDR1 MNHEY and CDR2 SVGAGI. The CDR3 runs 15 residues. Per the original data handling: Reference gene primer amplification yielded estimated nucleated cell counts. Method: immunoSEQ multiplex PCR; TCRdb's copy keeps in-frame clones and lacks some. That table gives V, J and clone size, and the DNA gave D and trimming. This sample carries 150,000 to 200,000 clones, around 90% of them seen once, and the ten largest clones take about 4.4%. The clonotype was recovered from a human donor in a cohort sampled during active COVID-19. The V and J genes are TRBV6-5 and TRBJ2-1; 7 nucleotides agree with TRBD1. Input material: peripheral blood. In DNA, the CDR3 is TGTGCCAGCATCCACCGGGACAGAGGATACAATGAGCAGTTCTTC. Its protein product is CASIHRDRGYNEQFF.